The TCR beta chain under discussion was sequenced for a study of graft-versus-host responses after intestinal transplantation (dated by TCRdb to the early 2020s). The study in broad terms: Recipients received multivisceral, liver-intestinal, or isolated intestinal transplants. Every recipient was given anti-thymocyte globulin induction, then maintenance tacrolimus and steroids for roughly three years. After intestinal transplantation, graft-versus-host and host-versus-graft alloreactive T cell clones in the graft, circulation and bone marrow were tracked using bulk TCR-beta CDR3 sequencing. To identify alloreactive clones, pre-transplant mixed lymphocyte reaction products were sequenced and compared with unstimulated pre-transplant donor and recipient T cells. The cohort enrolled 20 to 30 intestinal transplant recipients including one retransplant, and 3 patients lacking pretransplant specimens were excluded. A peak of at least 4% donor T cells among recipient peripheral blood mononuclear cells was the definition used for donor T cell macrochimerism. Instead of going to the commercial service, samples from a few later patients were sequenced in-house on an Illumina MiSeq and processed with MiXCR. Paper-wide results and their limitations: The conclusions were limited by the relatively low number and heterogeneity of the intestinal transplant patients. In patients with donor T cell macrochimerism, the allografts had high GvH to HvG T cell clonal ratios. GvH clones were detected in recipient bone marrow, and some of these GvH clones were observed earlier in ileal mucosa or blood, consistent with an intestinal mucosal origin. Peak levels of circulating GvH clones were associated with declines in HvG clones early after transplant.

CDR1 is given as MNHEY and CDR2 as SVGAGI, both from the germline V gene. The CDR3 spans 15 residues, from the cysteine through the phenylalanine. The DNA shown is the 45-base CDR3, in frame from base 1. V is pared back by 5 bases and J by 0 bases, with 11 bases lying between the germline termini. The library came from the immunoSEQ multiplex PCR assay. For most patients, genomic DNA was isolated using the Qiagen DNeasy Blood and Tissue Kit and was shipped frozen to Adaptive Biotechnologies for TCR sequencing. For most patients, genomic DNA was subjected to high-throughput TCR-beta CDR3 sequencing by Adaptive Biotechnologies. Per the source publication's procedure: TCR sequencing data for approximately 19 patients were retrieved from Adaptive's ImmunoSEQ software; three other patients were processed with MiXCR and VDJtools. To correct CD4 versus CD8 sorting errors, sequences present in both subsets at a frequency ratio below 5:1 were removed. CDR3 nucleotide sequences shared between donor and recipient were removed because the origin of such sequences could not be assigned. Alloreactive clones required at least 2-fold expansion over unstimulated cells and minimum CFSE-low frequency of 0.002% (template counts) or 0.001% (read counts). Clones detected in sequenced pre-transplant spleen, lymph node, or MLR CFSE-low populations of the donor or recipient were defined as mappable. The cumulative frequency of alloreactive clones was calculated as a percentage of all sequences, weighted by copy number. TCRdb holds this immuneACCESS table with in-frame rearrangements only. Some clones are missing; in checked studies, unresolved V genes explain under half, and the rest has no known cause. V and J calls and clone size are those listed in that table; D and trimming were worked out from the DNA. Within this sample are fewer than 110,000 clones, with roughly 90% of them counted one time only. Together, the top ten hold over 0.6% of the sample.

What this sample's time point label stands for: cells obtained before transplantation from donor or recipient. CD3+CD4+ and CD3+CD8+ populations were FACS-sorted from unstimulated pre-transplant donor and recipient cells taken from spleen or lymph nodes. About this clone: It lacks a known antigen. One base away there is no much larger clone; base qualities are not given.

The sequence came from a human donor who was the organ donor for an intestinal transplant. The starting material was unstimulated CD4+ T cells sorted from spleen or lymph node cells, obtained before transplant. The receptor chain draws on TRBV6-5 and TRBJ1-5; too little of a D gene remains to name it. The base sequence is TGTGCCAGCAGTGTCGACGGGCGTAGCAATCAGCCCCAGCATTTT. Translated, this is CASSVDGRSNQPQHF.